The present T cell receptor (beta chain) was sequenced within a study of blood T cell repertoires in COVID-19. Sequenced by immunoSEQ multiplex PCR; TCRdb stores in-frame clones only, minus some. The sample includes some 380,000 clones, approximately 87% of them seen just once. Germline CDR1 reads MNHEY; CDR2 reads SVGAGI. J lost 4 bases, V lost 2 bases, and 3 bases had no gene match. The CDR3 has 15 amino acids. This TCR was recovered from a man aged 25 to 45 who had recovered from COVID-19. The sequencing input was PBMCs or T cells enriched from blood (not recorded which). The chain has TRBV6-5 and TRBJ2-2; 8 bases match TRBD1. The CDR3 DNA sequence: TGTGCCAGCAGTTACGGGACAGGCCGCACCGGGGAGCTGTTTTTT. The encoded protein is CASSYGTGRTGELFF.